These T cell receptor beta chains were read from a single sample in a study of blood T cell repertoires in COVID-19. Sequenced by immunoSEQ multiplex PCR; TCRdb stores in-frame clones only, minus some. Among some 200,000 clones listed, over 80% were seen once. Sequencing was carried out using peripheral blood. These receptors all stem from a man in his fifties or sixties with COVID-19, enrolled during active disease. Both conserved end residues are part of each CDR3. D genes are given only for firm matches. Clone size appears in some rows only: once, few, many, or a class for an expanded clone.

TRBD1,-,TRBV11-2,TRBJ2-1,TGTGCCAGCAGCCTTCCCGGGACAGCGTACAATGAGCAGTTCTTC,CASSLPGTAYNEQFF
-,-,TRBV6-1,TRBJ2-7,TGTGCCAGCAGTGAAGATCGCAGAATCTACGAGCAGTACTTC,CASSEDRRIYEQYF
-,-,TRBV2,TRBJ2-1,TGTGCCAGCAGTCTCCAAGGGGCAGGCAATGAGCAGTTCTTC,CASSLQGAGNEQFF
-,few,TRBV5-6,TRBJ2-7,TGTGCCAGCAGCTTGTCGGTTACCTACGAGCAGTACTTC,CASSLSVTYEQYF
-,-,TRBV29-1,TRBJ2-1,TGCAGCGTTTTTGGGAGTTACTCCTACAATGAGCAGTTCTTC,CSVFGSYSYNEQFF
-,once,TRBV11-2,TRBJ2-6,TGTGCCAGCAGCCTAACAGACTCTGGGGCCAACGTCCTGACTTTC,CASSLTDSGANVLTF
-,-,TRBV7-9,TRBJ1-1,TGTGCCAGCAGCCCCCGACAGGACATGAACACTGAAGCTTTCTTT,CASSPRQDMNTEAFF
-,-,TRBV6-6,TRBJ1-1,TGTGCCAGCAGTTACTCGAGACAGAACACTGAAGCTTTCTTT,CASSYSRQNTEAFF
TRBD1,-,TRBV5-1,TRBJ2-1,TGCGCCAGCAGCTTGGCGACAGGGGTAAACTACAATGAGCAGTTCTTC,CASSLATGVNYNEQFF
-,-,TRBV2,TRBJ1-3,TGTGCCAGCAGCCAAACTCCGGGGGGCCGCGGAGGAAACACCATATATTTT,CASSQTPGGRGGNTIYF
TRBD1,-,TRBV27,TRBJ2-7,TGTGCCAGCAGCCCCGGGACAGGCCCTTACGAGCAGTACTTC,CASSPGTGPYEQYF
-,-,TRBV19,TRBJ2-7,TGTGCCAGTAGTATAGGGTGGGGCTTCGAGCAGTACTTC,CASSIGWGFEQYF
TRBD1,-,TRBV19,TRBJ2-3,TGTGCCAGTACGGTGACAGGGCAGACAGGTACGCAGTATTTT,CASTVTGQTGTQYF
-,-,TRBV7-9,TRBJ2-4,TGTGCCAGCAGCTTAGGTAGGCCCCGGGACATTCAGTACTTC,CASSLGRPRDIQYF
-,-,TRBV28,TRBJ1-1,TGTGCCAGCACCTGGGGGGGGAACACTGAAGCTTTCTTT,CASTWGGNTEAFF
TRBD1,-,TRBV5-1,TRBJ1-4,TGCGCCAGCAGTTGGACAGGGCGGAGGGATGAAAAACTGTTTTTT,CASSWTGRRDEKLFF
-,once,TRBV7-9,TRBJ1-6,TGTGCCAGCAGCTATCGACAGACGCCGGCGGGGAATTCACCCCTCCACTTT,CASSYRQTPAGNSPLHF
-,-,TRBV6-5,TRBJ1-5,TGTGCCAGCAGACCGACAGGCCGCAATCAGCCCCAGCATTTT,CASRPTGRNQPQHF
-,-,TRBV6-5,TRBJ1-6,TGTGCCAGCCGGCGGAGGGATAATTCACCCCTCCACTTT,CASRRRDNSPLHF
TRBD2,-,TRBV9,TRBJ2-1,TGTGCCAGCAGCGTCACTCATCCGGGACTAGGGGGCAATGAGCAGTTCTTC,CASSVTHPGLGGNEQFF
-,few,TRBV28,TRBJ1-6,TGTGCCAGCAGCTCGACGGGGGGTAATTCACCCCTCCACTTT,CASSSTGGNSPLHF
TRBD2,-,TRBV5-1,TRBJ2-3,TGCGCCAGCAGCTTGGGGTCTAGCGGGGGCACAGATACGCAGTATTTT,CASSLGSSGGTDTQYF
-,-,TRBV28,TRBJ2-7,TGTGCCAGCAGGGCGGGACAGTCCTACGAGCAGTACTTC,CASRAGQSYEQYF
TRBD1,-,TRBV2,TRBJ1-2,TGTGCCAGAACAGGGGAAAGGGGCTACGGCTACACCTTC,CARTGERGYGYTF
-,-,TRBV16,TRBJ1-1,TGTGCCAGCAGCCAATCGACTCCGTGGAACACTGAAGCTTTCTTT,CASSQSTPWNTEAFF
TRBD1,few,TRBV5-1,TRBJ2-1,TGCGCCAGCGGGACAGGCGCCTCCTACAATGAGCAGTTCTTC,CASGTGASYNEQFF
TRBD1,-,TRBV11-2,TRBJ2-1,TGTGCCAGCAGCCCCCAAGACAGGGGGACCTACAATGAGCAGTTCTTC,CASSPQDRGTYNEQFF